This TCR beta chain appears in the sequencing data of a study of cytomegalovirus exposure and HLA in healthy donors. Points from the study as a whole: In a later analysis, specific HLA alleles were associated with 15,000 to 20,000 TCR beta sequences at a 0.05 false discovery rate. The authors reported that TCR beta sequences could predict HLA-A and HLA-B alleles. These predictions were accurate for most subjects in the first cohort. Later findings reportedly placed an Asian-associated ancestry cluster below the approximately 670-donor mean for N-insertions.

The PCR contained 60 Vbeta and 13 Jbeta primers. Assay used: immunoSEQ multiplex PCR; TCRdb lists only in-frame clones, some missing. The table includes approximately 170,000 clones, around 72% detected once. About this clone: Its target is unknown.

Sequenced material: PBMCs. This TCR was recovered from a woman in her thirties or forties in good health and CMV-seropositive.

CDR3 protein: CASSYSTGTGEFF. In nucleotides, the CDR3 is TGTGCCAGCAGTTACTCTACCGGGACAGGGGAGTTCTTC. The V gene is TRBV6-5, the J gene TRBJ2-1, with 10 bases fitting TRBD1. Germline assignment: CDR1 MNHEY and CDR2 SVGAGI. The length of the CDR3 is 13 residues. The trim removed 0 bases at V and 14 bases at J, leaving 4 bases unmatched.